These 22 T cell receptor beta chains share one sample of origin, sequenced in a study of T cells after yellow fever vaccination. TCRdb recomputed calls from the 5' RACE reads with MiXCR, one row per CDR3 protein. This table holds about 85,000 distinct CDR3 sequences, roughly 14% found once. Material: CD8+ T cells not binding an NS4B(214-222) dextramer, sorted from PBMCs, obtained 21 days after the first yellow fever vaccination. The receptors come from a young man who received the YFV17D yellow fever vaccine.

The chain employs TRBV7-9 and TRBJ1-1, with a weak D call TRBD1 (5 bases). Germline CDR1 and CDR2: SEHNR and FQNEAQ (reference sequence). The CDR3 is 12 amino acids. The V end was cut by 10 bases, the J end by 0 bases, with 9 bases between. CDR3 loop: CATRAMNTEAFF. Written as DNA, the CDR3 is TGTGCCACCAGGGCCATGAACACTGAAGCTTTCTTT.

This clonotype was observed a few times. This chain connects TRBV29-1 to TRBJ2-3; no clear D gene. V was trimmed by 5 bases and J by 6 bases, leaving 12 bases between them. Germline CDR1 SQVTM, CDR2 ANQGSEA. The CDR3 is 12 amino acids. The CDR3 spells CSVRPASDTQYF. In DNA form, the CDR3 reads TGCAGCGTTCGGCCTGCATCCGATACGCAGTATTTT.

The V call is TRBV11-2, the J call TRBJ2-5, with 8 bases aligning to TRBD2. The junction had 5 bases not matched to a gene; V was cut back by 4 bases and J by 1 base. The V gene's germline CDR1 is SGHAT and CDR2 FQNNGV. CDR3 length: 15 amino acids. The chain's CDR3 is CASSSRTSSQETQYF. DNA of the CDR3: TGTGCCAGCAGCTCACGGACTAGCAGCCAAGAGACCCAGTACTTC.

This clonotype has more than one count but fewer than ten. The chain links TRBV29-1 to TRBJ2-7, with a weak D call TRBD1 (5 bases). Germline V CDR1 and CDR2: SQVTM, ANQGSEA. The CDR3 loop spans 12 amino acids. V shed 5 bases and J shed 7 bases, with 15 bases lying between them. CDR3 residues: CSVQSGYGEQYF. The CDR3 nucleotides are TGCAGCGTTCAATCAGGGTACGGAGAGCAGTACTTC.

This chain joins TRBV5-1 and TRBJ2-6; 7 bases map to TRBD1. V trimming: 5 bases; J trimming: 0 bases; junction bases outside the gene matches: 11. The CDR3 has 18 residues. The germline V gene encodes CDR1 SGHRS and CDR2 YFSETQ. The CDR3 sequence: CASRSPGQRFSGANVLTF. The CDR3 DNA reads TGCGCCAGCAGATCCCCGGGACAGCGTTTCTCTGGGGCCAACGTCCTGACTTTC.

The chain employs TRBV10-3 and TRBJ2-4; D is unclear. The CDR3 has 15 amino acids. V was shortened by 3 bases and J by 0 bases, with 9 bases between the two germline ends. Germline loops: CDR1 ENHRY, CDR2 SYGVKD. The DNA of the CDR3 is TGTGCCATCAGTGATCCAAACCTAGCCAAAAACATTCAGTACTTC. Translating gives CAISDPNLAKNIQYF.

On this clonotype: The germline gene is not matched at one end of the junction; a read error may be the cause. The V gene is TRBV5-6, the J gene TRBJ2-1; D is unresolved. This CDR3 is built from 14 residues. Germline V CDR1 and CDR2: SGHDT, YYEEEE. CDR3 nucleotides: TGTGCCATCAGCCCCGAGCGACGGTACAATGAGCAGTTCTTC. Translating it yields CAISPERRYNEQFF.

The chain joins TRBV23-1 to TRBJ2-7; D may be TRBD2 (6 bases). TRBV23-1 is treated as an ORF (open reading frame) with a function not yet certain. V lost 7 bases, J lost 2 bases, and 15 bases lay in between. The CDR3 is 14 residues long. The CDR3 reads CASKPRGGAYEQYV. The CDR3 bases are TGCGCCAGCAAGCCTCGGGGCGGGGCCTACGAGCAGTACGTC.

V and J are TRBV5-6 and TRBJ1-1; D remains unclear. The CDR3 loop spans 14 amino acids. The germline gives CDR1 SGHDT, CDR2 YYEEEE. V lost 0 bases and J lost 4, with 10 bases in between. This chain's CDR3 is CASSLALEGTEAFF. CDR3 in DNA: TGTGCCAGCAGCTTGGCGTTAGAGGGCACTGAAGCTTTCTTT.

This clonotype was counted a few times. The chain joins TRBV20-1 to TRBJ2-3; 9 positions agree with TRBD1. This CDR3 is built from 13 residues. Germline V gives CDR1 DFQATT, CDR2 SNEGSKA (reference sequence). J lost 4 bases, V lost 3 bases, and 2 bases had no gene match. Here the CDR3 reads CSARTGGSDTQYF. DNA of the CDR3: TGCAGTGCTAGGACAGGGGGTTCAGATACGCAGTATTTT.

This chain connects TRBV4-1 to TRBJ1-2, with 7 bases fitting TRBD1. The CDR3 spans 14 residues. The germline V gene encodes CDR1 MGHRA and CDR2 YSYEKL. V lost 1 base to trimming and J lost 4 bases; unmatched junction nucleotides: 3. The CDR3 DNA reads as TGCGCCAGCAGCCAAGGAGGGGGCATCTATGGCTACACCTTC. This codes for CASSQGGGIYGYTF.

CDR3 region: CASSQVQDSTDTQYF. The CDR3 nucleotides read TGTGCCAGCAGCCAAGTACAGGACAGCACAGATACGCAGTATTTT. The rearrangement links TRBV14 to TRBJ2-3; D perhaps matches TRBD1 (5 bases). The CDR3 runs 15 residues. Trimming took 1 base from V and 0 from J, leaving 8 bases between them. The V gene's germline CDR1 is SGHDN and CDR2 FVKESK.

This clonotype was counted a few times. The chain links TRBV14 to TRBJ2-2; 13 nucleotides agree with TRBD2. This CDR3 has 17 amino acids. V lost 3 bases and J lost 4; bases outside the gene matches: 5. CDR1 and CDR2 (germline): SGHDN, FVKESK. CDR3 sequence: CASSHTRTSGGTGELFF. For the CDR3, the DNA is TGTGCCAGCAGCCACACGAGGACTAGCGGGGGCACCGGGGAGCTGTTTTTT. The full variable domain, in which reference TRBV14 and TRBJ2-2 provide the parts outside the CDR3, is EAGVTQFPSHSVIEKGQTVTLRCDPISGHDNLYWYRRVMGKEIKFLLHFVKESKQDESGMPNNRFLAERTGGTYSTLKVQPAELEDSGVYFCASSHTRTSGGTGELFFGEGSRLTVL.

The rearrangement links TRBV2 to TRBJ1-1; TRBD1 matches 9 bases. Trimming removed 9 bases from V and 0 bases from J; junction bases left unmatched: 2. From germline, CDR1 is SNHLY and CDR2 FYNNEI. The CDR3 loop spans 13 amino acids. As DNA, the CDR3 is TGTGCCAGGGACAGGGGTATGAACACTGAAGCTTTCTTT. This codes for CARDRGMNTEAFF.

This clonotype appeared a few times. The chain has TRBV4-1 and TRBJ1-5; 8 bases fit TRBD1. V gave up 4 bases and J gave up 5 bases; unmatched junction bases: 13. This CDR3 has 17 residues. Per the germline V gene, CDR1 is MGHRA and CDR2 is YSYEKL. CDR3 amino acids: CASSPEGVGTGDQPQHF. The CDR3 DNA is TGCGCCAGCAGCCCCGAAGGGGTCGGGACAGGAGATCAGCCCCAGCATTTT.

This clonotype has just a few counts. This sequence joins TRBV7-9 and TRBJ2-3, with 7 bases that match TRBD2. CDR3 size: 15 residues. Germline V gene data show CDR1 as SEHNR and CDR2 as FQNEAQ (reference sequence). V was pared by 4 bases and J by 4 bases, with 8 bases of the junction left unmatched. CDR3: CASSYSGLGPDTQYF. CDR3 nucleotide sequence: TGTGCCAGCAGCTACTCAGGACTAGGGCCAGATACGCAGTATTTT.

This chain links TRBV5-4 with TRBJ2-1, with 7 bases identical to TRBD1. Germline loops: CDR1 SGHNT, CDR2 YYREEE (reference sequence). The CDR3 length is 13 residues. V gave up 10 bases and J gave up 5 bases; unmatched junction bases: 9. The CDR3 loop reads CASQEGGNNEQFF. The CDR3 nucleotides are TGTGCCTCCCAAGAAGGGGGCAACAATGAGCAGTTCTTC.

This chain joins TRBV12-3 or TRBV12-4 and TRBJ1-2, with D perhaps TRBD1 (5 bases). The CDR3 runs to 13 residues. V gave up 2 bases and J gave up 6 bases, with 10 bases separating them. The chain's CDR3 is CASSLSMGHGYTF. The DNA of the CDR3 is TGTGCCAGCAGTTTAAGTATGGGGCATGGCTACACCTTC.

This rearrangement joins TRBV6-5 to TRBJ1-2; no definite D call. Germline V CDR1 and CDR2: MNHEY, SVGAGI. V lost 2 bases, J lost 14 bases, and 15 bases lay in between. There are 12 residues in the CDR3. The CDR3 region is CASSYTVGSWTF. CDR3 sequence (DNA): TGTGCCAGCAGTTACACCGTAGGTTCATGGACCTTC.

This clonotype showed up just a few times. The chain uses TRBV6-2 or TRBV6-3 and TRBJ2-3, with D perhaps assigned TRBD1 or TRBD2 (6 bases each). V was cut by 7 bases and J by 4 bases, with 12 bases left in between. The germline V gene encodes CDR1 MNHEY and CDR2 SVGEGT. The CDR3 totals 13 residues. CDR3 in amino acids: CASNGGGADTQYF. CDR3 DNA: TGTGCCAGCAATGGGGGCGGGGCAGATACGCAGTATTTT.

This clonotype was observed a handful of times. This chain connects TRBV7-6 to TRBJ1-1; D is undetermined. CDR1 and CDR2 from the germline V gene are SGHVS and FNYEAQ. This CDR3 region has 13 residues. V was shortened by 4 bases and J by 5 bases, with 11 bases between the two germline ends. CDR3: CASSWGGRTEAFF. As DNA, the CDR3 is TGTGCCAGCAGCTGGGGAGGAAGGACTGAAGCTTTCTTT.

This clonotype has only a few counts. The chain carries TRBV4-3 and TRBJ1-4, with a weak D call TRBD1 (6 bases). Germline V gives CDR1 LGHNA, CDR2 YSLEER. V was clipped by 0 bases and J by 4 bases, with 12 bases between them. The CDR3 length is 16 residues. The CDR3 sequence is CASSQDLGTRNEKLFF. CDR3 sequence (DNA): TGCGCCAGCAGCCAAGATCTTGGGACACGTAATGAAAAACTGTTTTTT.